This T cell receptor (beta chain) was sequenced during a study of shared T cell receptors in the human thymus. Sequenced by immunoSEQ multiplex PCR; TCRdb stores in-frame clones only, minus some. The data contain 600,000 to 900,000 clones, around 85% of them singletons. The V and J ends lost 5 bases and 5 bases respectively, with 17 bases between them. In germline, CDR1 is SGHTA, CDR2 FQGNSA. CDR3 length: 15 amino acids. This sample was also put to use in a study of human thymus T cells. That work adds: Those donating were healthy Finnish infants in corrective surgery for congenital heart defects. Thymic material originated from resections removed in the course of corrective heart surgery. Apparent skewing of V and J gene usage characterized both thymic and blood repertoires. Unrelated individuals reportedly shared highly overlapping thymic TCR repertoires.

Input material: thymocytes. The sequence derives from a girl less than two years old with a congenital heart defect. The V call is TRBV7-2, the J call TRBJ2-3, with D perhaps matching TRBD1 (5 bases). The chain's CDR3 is CASSPPKGPGDTQYF. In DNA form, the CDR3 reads TGTGCCAGCAGCCCTCCGAAGGGGCCTGGAGATACGCAGTATTTT.